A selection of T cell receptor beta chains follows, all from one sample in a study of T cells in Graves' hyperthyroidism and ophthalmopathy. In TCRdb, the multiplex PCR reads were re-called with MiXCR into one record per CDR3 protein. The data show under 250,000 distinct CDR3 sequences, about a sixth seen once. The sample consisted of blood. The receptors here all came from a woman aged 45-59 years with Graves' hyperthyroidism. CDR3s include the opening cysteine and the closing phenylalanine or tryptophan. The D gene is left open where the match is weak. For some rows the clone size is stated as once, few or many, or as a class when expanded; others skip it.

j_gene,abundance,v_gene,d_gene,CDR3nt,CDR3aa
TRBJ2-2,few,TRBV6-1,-,TGTGCCAGCAGCTCAGACCTCACCATGAACACCGGGGAGCTGTTTTTT,CASSSDLTMNTGELFF
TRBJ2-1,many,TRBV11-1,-,TGTGCCAGCAGCCCACCGGACAGCTACAATGAGCAGTTCTTC,CASSPPDSYNEQFF
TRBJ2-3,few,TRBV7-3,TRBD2,TGTGCCAGCAGCTTAACGCTAGCGGGAGGTGTAGATACGCAGTATTTT,CASSLTLAGGVDTQYF
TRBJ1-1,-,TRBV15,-,TGTGCCACCAGCAGAAACCTTGAGACACCAAAAGCTTTCTTT,CATSRNLETPKAFF
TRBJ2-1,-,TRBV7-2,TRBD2,TGTGCCAGCAGCCCTCGGGCCAAGACTAGCGGGAGGAGTCCCTACAATGAGCAGTTCTTC,CASSPRAKTSGRSPYNEQFF
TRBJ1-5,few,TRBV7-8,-,TGTGCCAGCACTGCCGGGACCGTCGCAAATCAGCCCCAGCATTTT,CASTAGTVANQPQHF
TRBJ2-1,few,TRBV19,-,TGTGCCAGTAGATTAGACCGGTACAATGAGCAGTTCTTC,CASRLDRYNEQFF
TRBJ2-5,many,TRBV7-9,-,TGTGCCAGCACCCCCCCTAGCGCGTCGGAGTACTTC,CASTPPSASEYF
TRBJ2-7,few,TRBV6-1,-,TGTGCCAGCAGTCACCGGGGGCTCCCCGGTGGCTCCTACGAGCAGTACTTC,CASSHRGLPGGSYEQYF
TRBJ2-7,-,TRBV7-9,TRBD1,TGTGCCAGCAGGGGCAGGGGGCTAGACGAGCAGTACTTC,CASRGRGLDEQYF
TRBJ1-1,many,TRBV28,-,TGTGCCAGCCAAGGACAGATGAACACTGAAGCTTTCTTT,CASQGQMNTEAFF
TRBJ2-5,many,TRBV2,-,TGTGCCAGCAGTGAAAGAGGAGGGGTTGGGGAGACCCAGTACTTC,CASSERGGVGETQYF
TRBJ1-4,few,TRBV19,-,TGTGCCAGTAGTATGGAGGGAGCAAATGAAAAACTGTTTTTT,CASSMEGANEKLFF
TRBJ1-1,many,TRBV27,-,TGTGCCAGCAGTTTACAGATGATGAACACTGAAGCTTTCTTT,CASSLQMMNTEAFF
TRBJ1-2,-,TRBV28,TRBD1,TGTGCCAGCAGTACCCCGGGACAGAACTATGGCTACACCTTC,CASSTPGQNYGYTF
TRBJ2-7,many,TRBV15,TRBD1,TGTGCCACCAGCAGAGATTGGGGGACAGGGGTCGGGGCCTACGAGCAGTACTTC,CATSRDWGTGVGAYEQYF
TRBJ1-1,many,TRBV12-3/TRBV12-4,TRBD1,TGTGCCAGCAGCTACCCGGGACAGGGCGCCCTAGCTTTCTTT,CASSYPGQGALAFF
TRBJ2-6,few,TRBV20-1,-,TGCAGTGCCAGAGACCGTACTGGGGCCAACGTCCTGACTTTC,CSARDRTGANVLTF
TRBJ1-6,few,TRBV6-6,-,TGTGCCAGCAGTTACTTCCTCGGCGGGAACCTCTATAATTCACCCCTCCACTTT,CASSYFLGGNLYNSPLHF
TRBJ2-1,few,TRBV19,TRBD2,TGTGCCAGTAGTGAGAGCGGGAGGCCCCCCTACAATGAGCAGTTCTTC,CASSESGRPPYNEQFF
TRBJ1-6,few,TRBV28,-,TGTGCCAGCAGCAAGAAAACCTCAGGGGTTTCACCCCTCCACTTT,CASSKKTSGVSPLHF
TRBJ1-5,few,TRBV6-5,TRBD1,TGTGCCAGCAGTTACTCAGGTCGGACAGGGCCTGTGCCCCAGCATTTT,CASSYSGRTGPVPQHF
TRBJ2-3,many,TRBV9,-,TGTGCCAGCACCCCCGGGCGGACTACAGATACGCAGTATTTT,CASTPGRTTDTQYF
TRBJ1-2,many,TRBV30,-,TGTGCCTGGGGGCCGAGATATGACTACACCTTC,CAWGPRYDYTF
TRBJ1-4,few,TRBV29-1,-,TGCAGCGTCGCAGGGCAGCCAAATGAAAAACTGTTTTTT,CSVAGQPNEKLFF
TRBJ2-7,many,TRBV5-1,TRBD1,TGCGCCAGCAGTTATACCGGGACAGGAGGTTACGAGCAGTACTTC,CASSYTGTGGYEQYF
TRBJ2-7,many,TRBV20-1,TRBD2,TGCAGCAGTAAACCGGGACTAGCGGGAGAAAGCGAGCAGTACTTC,CSSKPGLAGESEQYF
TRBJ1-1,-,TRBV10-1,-,TGCGCCAGCCGAAGAGGAACCAACACTGAAGCTTTCTTT,CASRRGTNTEAFF
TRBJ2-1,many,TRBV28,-,TGTGCCAGCAGTTTATTACGGTACAATGAGCAGTTCTTC,CASSLLRYNEQFF
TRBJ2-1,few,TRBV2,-,TGTGCCAGCAGTGAAGCCCCTGGCCGCGATGAGCAGTTCTTC,CASSEAPGRDEQFF
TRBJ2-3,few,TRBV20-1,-,TGCAGTGGGGGAAGCCGCGCAGATACGCAGTATTTT,CSGGSRADTQYF
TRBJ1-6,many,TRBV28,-,TGTGCCAGCAGTTTGGACCAAAGCTCCTATAATTCACCCCTCCACTTT,CASSLDQSSYNSPLHF
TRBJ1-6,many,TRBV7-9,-,TGTGCCAGCAGCCGCGAAGGGGAGCCGTTCAAAGCCCTCCACTTT,CASSREGEPFKALHF
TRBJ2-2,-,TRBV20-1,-,TGCAGTGCTACTCAGGTTTCCGGGGAGCTGTTTTTT,CSATQVSGELFF
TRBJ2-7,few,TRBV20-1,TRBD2,TGCAGTGCTAGACGGGGGGGACCAGGAGAGTACGAGCAGTACTTC,CSARRGGPGEYEQYF
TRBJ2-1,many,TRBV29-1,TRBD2,TGCAGCGTTGAACCGGCTAGCGGGTACAATGAGCAGTTCTTC,CSVEPASGYNEQFF
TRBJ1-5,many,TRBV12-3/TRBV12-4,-,TGTGCCAGCACTAGGACAGCTAATCAGCCCCAGCATTTT,CASTRTANQPQHF